These T cell receptor beta chains were read from a single sample in a study of blood T cell repertoires in COVID-19. Some clones are missing from TCRdb's copy, which holds only in-frame ones; the method was immunoSEQ multiplex PCR. The sample consists of about 170,000 clones, about four fifths of them appearing once. Sequencing input: peripheral blood. These receptor sequences come from a woman older than 75 with active or convalescent COVID-19. Both conserved end residues are trimmed from each CDR3.

cdr3_length j_call v_call cdr3_aa
11 TRBJ1-1 TRBV7-9 ASSLDMNTEAF
11 TRBJ2-4 TRBV19 ASSIAQGHIQY
12 TRBJ2-7 TRBV5-1 ASSLDDTRERQY
11 TRBJ2-7 TRBV18 ASSPPAGDEQY
13 TRBJ1-3 TRBV11-1 ASSLDGSDGNTIY
15 TRBJ2-5 TRBV7-3 ASSLGLAGGWEETQY
9 TRBJ1-2 TRBV30 AWSWAGGYT
13 TRBJ1-2 TRBV4-1 ASSQGDRAAYGYT
14 TRBJ2-3 TRBV19 ASSVRSGASTDTQY
13 TRBJ1-3 TRBV5-1 ASTLGQGSGNTIY
12 TRBJ2-3 TRBV20-1 SASPSGRLDTQY
12 TRBJ1-3 TRBV30 AWKQGASGNTIY
14 TRBJ1-5 TRBV5-1 ASSLSDWNLNQPQH
11 TRBJ2-3 TRBV6-2/TRBV6-3 ASSQQSTDTQY
13 TRBJ1-1 TRBV2 ASRGQVGGGTEAF
13 TRBJ1-4 TRBV28 ASSLSGSTNEKLF
14 TRBJ2-5 TRBV29-1 SVQNPGTGAGETQY
12 TRBJ1-6 TRBV6-5 ASTGRSTEEPLH
11 TRBJ1-1 TRBV6-6 ASSTDAGTEAF
15 TRBJ2-5 TRBV5-1 ASSIRPFGTYQETQY
10 TRBJ1-2 TRBV28 ASIGVVYGYT
14 TRBJ1-5 TRBV28 ASSPRQGGGNQPQH
13 TRBJ1-4 TRBV5-1 ASSLEGAANEKLF
13 TRBJ1-5 TRBV7-9 ASSFGTAGNQPQH
17 TRBJ2-7 TRBV7-3 ASSPRTSGKTSKLGEQY